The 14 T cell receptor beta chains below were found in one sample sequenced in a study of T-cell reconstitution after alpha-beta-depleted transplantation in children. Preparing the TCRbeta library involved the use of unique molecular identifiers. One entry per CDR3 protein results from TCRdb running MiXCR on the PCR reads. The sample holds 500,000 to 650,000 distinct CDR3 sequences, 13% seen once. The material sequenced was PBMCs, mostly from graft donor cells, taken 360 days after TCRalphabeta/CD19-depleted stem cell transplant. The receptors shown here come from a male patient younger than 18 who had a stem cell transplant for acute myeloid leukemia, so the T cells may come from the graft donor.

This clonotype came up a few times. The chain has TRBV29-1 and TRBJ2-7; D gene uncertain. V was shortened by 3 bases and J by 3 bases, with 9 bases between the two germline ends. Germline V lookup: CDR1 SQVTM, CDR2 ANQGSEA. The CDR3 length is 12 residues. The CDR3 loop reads CSVETRNYEQYF. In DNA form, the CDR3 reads TGCAGCGTTGAGACGAGAAACTACGAGCAGTACTTC.

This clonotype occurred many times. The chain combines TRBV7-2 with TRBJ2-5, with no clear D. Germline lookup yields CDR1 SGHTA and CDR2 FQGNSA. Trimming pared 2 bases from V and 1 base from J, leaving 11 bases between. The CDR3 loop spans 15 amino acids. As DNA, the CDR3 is TGTGCCAGCAGCTTACTGTTCCGGTTCCAAGAGACCCAGTACTTC. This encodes CASSLLFRFQETQYF. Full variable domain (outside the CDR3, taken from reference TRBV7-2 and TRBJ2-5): GAGVSQSPSNKVTEKGKDVELRCDPISGHTALYWYRQSLGQGLEFLIYFQGNSAPDKSGLPSDRFSAERTGGSVSTLTIQRTQQEDSAVYLCASSLLFRFQETQYFGPGTRLLVL.

CDR3 DNA sequence: TGTGCCAGCAGCCCTCTGGGAGGGAGAGCGGAGACCCAGTACTTC. Amino acid sequence: CASSPLGGRAETQYF. V usage is TRBV7-3 and J usage is TRBJ2-5; 7 positions match TRBD2. Per the germline V gene, CDR1 is SGHTA and CDR2 is FQGTGA. The CDR3 runs to 15 residues. V lost 5 bases and J lost 5; bases outside the gene matches: 11.

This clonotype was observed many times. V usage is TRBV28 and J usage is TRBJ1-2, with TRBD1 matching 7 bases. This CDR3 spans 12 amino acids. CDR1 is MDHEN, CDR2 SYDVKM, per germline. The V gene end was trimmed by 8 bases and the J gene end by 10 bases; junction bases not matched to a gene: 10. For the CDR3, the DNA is TGTGCCAGCTGGGATCGGACAGGCTACTACACCTTC. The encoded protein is CASWDRTGYYTF.

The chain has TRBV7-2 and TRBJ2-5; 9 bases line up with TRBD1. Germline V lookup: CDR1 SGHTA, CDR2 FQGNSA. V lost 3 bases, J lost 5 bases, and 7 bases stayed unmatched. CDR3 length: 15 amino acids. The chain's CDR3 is CASSFGDREWETQYF. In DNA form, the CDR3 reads TGTGCCAGCAGCTTCGGGGACAGGGAATGGGAGACCCAGTACTTC.

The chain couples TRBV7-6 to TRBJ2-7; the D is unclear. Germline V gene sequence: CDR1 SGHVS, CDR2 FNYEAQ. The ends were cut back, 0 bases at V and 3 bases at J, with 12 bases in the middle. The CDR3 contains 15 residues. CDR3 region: CASSLAIGKNYEQYF. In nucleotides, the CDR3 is TGTGCCAGCAGCTTAGCGATCGGCAAGAACTACGAGCAGTACTTC.

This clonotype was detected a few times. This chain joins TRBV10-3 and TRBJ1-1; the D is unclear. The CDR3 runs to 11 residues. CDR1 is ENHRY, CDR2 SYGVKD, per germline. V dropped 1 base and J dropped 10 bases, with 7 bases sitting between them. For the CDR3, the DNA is TGTGCCATCAGTGAGTTGGGTGCAGCTTTCTTT. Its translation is CAISELGAAFF.

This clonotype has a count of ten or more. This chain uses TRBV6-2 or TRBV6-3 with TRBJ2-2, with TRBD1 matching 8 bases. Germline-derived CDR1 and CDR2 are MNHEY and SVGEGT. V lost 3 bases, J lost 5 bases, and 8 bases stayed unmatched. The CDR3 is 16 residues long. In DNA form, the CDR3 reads TGTGCCAGCAGTTATAGCGAGACAGGGGCGACCGGGGAGCTGTTTTTT. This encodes CASSYSETGATGELFF.

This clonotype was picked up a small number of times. CDR3 bases: TGCAGCGTCATAGGGCTAGCGGGAGGGCTATACGAGCAGTACTTC. Protein: CSVIGLAGGLYEQYF. The chain couples TRBV20-1 to TRBJ2-7; 12 bases fit TRBD2. CDR1 is DFQATT, CDR2 SNEGSKA, per germline (reference sequence). The CDR3 is 15 residues long.

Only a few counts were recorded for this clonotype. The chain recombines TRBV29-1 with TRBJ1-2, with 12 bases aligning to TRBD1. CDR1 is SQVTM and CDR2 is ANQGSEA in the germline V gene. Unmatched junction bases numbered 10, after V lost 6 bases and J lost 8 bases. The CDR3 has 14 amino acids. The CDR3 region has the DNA TGCAGCGTCGGGGACAGGGGGCGATCTCTGGGCTACACCTTC. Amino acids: CSVGDRGRSLGYTF. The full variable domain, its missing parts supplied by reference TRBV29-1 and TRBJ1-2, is SAVISQKPSRDICQRGTSLTIQCQVDSQVTMMFWYRQQPGQSLTLIATANQGSEATYESGFVIDKFPISRPNLTFSTLTVSNMSPEDSSIYLCSVGDRGRSLGYTFGSGTRLTVV.

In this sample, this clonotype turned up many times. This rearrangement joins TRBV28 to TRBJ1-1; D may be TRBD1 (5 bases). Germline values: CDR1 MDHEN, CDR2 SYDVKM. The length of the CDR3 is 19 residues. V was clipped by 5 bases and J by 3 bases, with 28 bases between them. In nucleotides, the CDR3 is TGTGCCAGCAGTGTCTTAGAGGGTTGGGGTATCCTAGGGGACACTGAAGCTTTCTTT. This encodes CASSVLEGWGILGDTEAFF.

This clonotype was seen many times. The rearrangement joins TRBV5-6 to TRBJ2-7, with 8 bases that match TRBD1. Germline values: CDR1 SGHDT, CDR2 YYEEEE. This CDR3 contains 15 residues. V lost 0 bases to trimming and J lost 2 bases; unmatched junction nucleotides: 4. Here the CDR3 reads CASSLAQGATYEQYF. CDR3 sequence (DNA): TGTGCCAGCAGCTTGGCCCAGGGGGCCACCTACGAGCAGTACTTC.

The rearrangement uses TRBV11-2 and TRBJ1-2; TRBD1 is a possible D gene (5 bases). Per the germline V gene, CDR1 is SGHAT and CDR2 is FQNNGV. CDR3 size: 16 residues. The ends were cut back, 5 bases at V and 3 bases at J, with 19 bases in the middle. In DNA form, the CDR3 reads TGTGCCAGCAGCCCCGACAATATGGGGCCTTACTATGGCTACACCTTC. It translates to CASSPDNMGPYYGYTF.

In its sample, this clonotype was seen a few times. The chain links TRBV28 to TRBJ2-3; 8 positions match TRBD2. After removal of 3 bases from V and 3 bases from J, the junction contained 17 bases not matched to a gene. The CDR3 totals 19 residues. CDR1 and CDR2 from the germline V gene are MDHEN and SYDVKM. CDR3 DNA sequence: TGTGCCAGCAGTTTCTGGGGGGCGGGAGGAATCGGGCAGACAGATACGCAGTATTTT. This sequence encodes CASSFWGAGGIGQTDTQYF. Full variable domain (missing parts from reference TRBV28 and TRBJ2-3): DVKVTQSSRYLVKRTGEKVFLECVQDMDHENMFWYRQDPGLGLRLIYFSYDVKMKEKGDIPEGYSVSREKKERFSLILESASTNQTSMYLCASSFWGAGGIGQTDTQYFGPGTRLTVL.